The 26 T cell receptor beta chains reported below all come from one sample, sequenced in a study of graft-versus-host responses after intestinal transplantation. Their antigen targets remain unknown. The data were produced by immunoSEQ multiplex PCR, yet TCRdb's version contains in-frame clones alone and is incomplete. The data show more than 90,000 clones, 90% to 95% seen once. The specimen comprised unstimulated CD4+ T cells sorted from spleen or lymph node cells, sampled before transplant. Source of these receptors: a human donor who was the organ donor for an intestinal transplant.

J is TRBJ1-5 and V is TRBV6-1; D uncertain. The CDR3 is 14 residues long. Germline assignment: CDR1 MNHNS and CDR2 SASEGT. The V gene lost 3 bases and the J gene lost 6 bases, with 12 bases spanning the gap. Here the CDR3 reads CASSEDPHSQPQHF. In DNA, the CDR3 is TGTGCCAGCAGTGAGGACCCTCACTCTCAGCCCCAGCATTTT.

This clone was seen only once. The V call is TRBV19, the J call TRBJ2-5; TRBD2 aligns across 7 bases. Germline CDR1 LNHDA, CDR2 SQIVND (reference sequence). With V trimmed by 3 bases and J by 5 bases, 6 bases remained unmatched. The CDR3 runs to 14 residues. This CDR3 is CASSIRASGETQYF. DNA for the CDR3: TGTGCCAGTAGTATTCGGGCTAGCGGTGAGACCCAGTACTTC.

The V call is TRBV7-9, the J call TRBJ2-7; 8 nucleotides line up with TRBD1. After removal of 2 bases from V and 7 bases from J, the junction contained 7 bases not matched to a gene. The CDR3 length is 14 residues. Germline CDR1 reads SEHNR; CDR2 reads FQNEAQ (reference sequence). This CDR3 reads CASSLRQGAGEQYF. CDR3 bases: TGTGCCAGCAGCTTACGGCAGGGGGCTGGGGAGCAGTACTTC.

V gene TRBV4-1 combines with J gene TRBJ2-1; D not resolved. Trimming removed 1 base from V and 7 bases from J, with 11 bases in between. CDR1 is MGHRA, CDR2 YSYEKL, per germline. This CDR3 contains 14 residues. The DNA of the CDR3 is TGCGCCAGCAGCCAAGTTGATCGGCTTAATGAGCAGTTCTTC. This codes for CASSQVDRLNEQFF.

The chain couples TRBV6-1 to TRBJ2-2, with 9 bases that match TRBD2. The length of the CDR3 is 15 residues. Germline V gene data show CDR1 as MNHNS and CDR2 as SASEGT. The V segment lost 7 bases and the J segment 5 bases; nucleotides outside the gene matches: 8. CDR3 residues: CASNLAGTDTGELFF. CDR3 DNA sequence: TGTGCCAGCAATCTAGCGGGGACTGATACCGGGGAGCTGTTTTTT.

The chain is built from TRBV18 and TRBJ1-4, with 10 bases fitting TRBD1. This CDR3 has 15 amino acids. Germline-derived CDR1 and CDR2 are KGHSH and LQKENI. J lost 10 bases, V lost 3 bases, and 8 bases had no gene match. The CDR3, as DNA: TGTGCCAGCTCACCCTCCGGGACAGGGGTGGGAAAACTGTTTTTT. Protein product: CASSPSGTGVGKLFF. Variable domain in full (rest from reference TRBV18 and TRBJ1-4): NAGVMQNPRHLVRRRGQEARLRCSPMKGHSHVYWYRQLPEEGLKFMVYLQKENIIDESGMPKERFSAEFPKEGPSILRIQQVVRGDSAAYFCASSPSGTGVGKLFFGSGTQLSVL.

The rearrangement uses TRBV9 and TRBJ1-5; no definite D call. Germline assignment: CDR1 SGDLS and CDR2 YYNGEE. The CDR3 covers 13 residues. Trimming took off 3 bases at V and 4 bases at J, with 8 bases between the two ends. The CDR3, as DNA: TGTGCCAGCAGCGCCGACGGTAATCAGCCCCAGCATTTT. This translates into CASSADGNQPQHF.

The chain is built from TRBV10-3 and TRBJ2-2; D ambiguous. Germline V gene sequence: CDR1 ENHRY, CDR2 SYGVKD. The CDR3 runs to 14 residues. The V and J ends lost 7 bases and 8 bases respectively, with 17 bases between them. The CDR3 here is CAITPTEVLGELFF. Written as DNA, the CDR3 is TGTGCCATCACCCCAACCGAGGTCTTGGGGGAGCTGTTTTTT.

DNA of the CDR3: TGCAGCGTTGCGTGGGGGGGAGAGACCCAGTACTTC. This gives the protein CSVAWGGETQYF. V is TRBV29-1 and J is TRBJ2-5; 7 bases are a match to TRBD2. Germline CDR1 SQVTM, CDR2 ANQGSEA. The junction had 3 bases not matched to a gene; V was cut back by 4 bases and J by 4 bases. The CDR3 consists of 12 residues.

The sample holds one count of this clone. The CDR3 is CASSLARGRETQYF. CDR3 DNA sequence: TGTGCCAGCAGTCTAGCCAGGGGGCGAGAGACCCAGTACTTC. The genes are TRBV27 and TRBJ2-5; 8 nucleotides agree with TRBD1. This CDR3 has 14 residues. Germline V CDR1 and CDR2: MNHEY, SMNVEV (reference sequence). J gave up 4 bases and V 5 bases, and 6 bases lay outside the gene matches.

The V and J genes are TRBV27 and TRBJ1-5, with D perhaps matching TRBD1 (5 bases). The ends were cut back, 4 bases at V and 16 bases at J, with 17 bases in the middle. The CDR3 is 12 residues long. CDR1 is MNHEY and CDR2 is SMNVEV in the germline V gene (reference sequence). The DNA of the CDR3 is TGTGCCAGCAGTTACCTCCGGGACCGCCTTCATTTT. Translation: CASSYLRDRLHF.

This clone was seen just once. J is TRBJ2-1 and V is TRBV19; TRBD1 matches at 9 bases. The length of the CDR3 is 15 residues. V trimming: 3 bases; J trimming: 7 bases; junction bases outside the gene matches: 7. CDR1 and CDR2 from the germline V gene are LNHDA and SQIVND (reference sequence). The CDR3 DNA follows: TGTGCCAGTAGTATCCCGGGACAGGGACGGAATGAGCAGTTCTTC. It is translated as CASSIPGQGRNEQFF.

The V and J genes are TRBV11-2 and TRBJ2-4, with D possibly being TRBD2 (5 bases). Germline loops: CDR1 SGHAT, CDR2 FQNNGV. The germline V and J ends were trimmed by 5 bases and 10 bases, with 15 bases remaining between them. CDR3 length equals 13 residues. The CDR3 is CASSGVAEGIQYF. The DNA for the CDR3 is TGTGCCAGCAGCGGGGTAGCAGAGGGAATTCAGTACTTC.

This clone was seen only once. V usage is TRBV28 and J usage is TRBJ2-5; 8 nucleotides match TRBD2. The DNA end lines up better with TRBJ2-7; the J call may be wrong. The CDR3 contains 13 residues. The germline V gene has CDR1 MDHEN and CDR2 SYDVKM. The CDR3 nucleotides read TGTGCCAGCAGATCTAGCGGGTCCTACGAGCAGTACTTC. It is translated as CASRSSGSYEQYF.

V usage is TRBV6-5 and J usage is TRBJ2-7; 7 positions match TRBD1. The germline CDR1 and CDR2 sequences are MNHEY and SVGAGI. J gave up 6 bases and V 6 bases, and 11 bases lay outside the gene matches. This CDR3 comprises 14 residues. The CDR3 nucleotides are TGTGCCAGCAGAATGCCGGGACAGTCATCCGAGCAGTACTTC. Its translation: CASRMPGQSSEQYF.

CDR3 loop: CASSKPEGKQFF. The CDR3 DNA follows: TGTGCCAGCAGCAAACCGGAGGGTAAGCAGTTCTTC. The chain has TRBV7-2 and TRBJ2-1; perhaps TRBD2 as D (6 bases). V was trimmed by 5 bases and J by 11 bases, leaving 13 bases between them. The CDR3 runs 12 residues. CDR1 is SGHTA and CDR2 is FQGNSA in the germline V gene.

The genes are TRBV29-1 and TRBJ2-3, with 8 bases aligning to TRBD2. Germline trimming cut 7 bases from V and 6 bases from J; bases unmatched to any gene: 15. The V gene's germline CDR1 is SQVTM and CDR2 ANQGSEA. The CDR3 runs 15 residues. The CDR3 DNA sequence: TGCAGCGCGACTGCCGGGACTAGTCTAGACGATACGCAGTATTTT. Protein product: CSATAGTSLDDTQYF.

The V gene is TRBV11-2, the J gene TRBJ1-3, with 9 bases that match TRBD1. The CDR3 extends over 20 amino acids. The germline V gene has CDR1 SGHAT and CDR2 FQNNGV. V was clipped by 0 bases and J by 0 bases; unmatched bases: 12. The CDR3 reads CASSLDQGQGAAFSGNTIYF. CDR3 in DNA: TGTGCCAGCAGCTTAGATCAGGGACAGGGCGCGGCGTTCTCTGGAAACACCATATATTTT. The full variable domain, completed using reference TRBV11-2 and TRBJ1-3, is EAGVAQSPRYKIIEKRQSVAFWCNPISGHATLYWYQQILGQGPKLLIQFQNNGVVDDSQLPKDRFSAERLKGVDSTLKIQPAKLEDSAVYLCASSLDQGQGAAFSGNTIYFGEGSWLTVV.

The chain recombines TRBV11-3 with TRBJ2-1; possible D gene TRBD1, 6 bases. From germline, CDR1 is SGHNT and CDR2 YENEEA. The V gene lost 1 base and the J gene lost 4 bases, with 11 bases spanning the gap. The CDR3 runs to 15 residues. CDR3 coding DNA: TGTGCCAGCAGCTTAGGCCAGGGGCCTTACAATGAGCAGTTCTTC. Residues: CASSLGQGPYNEQFF.

The chain recombines TRBV6-1 with TRBJ1-1; D is unclear. This CDR3 contains 13 residues. V shed 7 bases and J shed 1 base, with 10 bases lying between them. Germline loops: CDR1 MNHNS, CDR2 SASEGT. The CDR3 here is CASTREGNTEAFF. Here the CDR3 DNA reads TGTGCCAGCACTAGGGAGGGGAACACTGAAGCTTTCTTT.

V usage is TRBV9 and J usage is TRBJ2-5, with 10 bases lining up with TRBD2. V lost 0 bases and J lost 5; bases outside the gene matches: 10. In germline, CDR1 is SGDLS, CDR2 YYNGEE. This CDR3 is 17 amino acids long. Here the CDR3 reads CASSVEGSSGSHETQYF. For the CDR3, the DNA is TGTGCCAGCAGCGTAGAAGGGTCTAGCGGGAGTCATGAGACCCAGTACTTC. Complete variable domain (other parts from reference TRBV9 and TRBJ2-5): DSGVTQTPKHLITATGQRVTLRCSPRSGDLSVYWYQQSLDQGLQFLIQYYNGEERAKGNILERFSAQQFPDLHSELNLSSLELGDSALYFCASSVEGSSGSHETQYFGPGTRLLVL.

The chain joins TRBV5-4 to TRBJ2-7; a possible D gene is TRBD1 (6 bases). The CDR3 loop spans 14 amino acids. Looked up from germline, CDR1 is SGHNT and CDR2 is YYREEE (reference sequence). Trimming pared 4 bases from V and 2 bases from J, leaving 13 bases between. The CDR3 spells CASSNTGFPYEQYF. The CDR3 nucleotides read TGTGCCAGCAGCAATACAGGGTTCCCCTACGAGCAGTACTTC.

V usage is TRBV28 and J usage is TRBJ2-1; TRBD2 aligns across 7 bases. The V gene's germline CDR1 is MDHEN and CDR2 SYDVKM. Trimming at V came to 7 bases and at J to 0 bases, leaving 6 bases not matched to a gene. There are 15 residues in the CDR3. CDR3 in amino acids: CASKKRDYSYNEQFF. CDR3 sequence (DNA): TGTGCCAGCAAAAAACGGGACTACTCCTACAATGAGCAGTTCTTC.

This clone has just a few counts. V and J are TRBV5-8 and TRBJ1-4; a possible D gene is TRBD1 (5 bases). Trimming shortened V by 4 bases and J by 7 bases, and 11 bases separated the two germline ends. This CDR3 has 13 amino acids. The germline V gene has CDR1 SGHTS and CDR2 YDEGEE. The CDR3 loop is CASSPEGREKLFF. The CDR3, as DNA: TGTGCCAGCAGCCCGGAGGGGCGTGAAAAACTGTTTTTT.

The rearrangement uses TRBV28 and TRBJ1-1; D is perhaps TRBD1 (5 bases). CDR1 MDHEN and CDR2 SYDVKM come from the germline V gene. Trimming left V 10 bases short and J 3 bases short, with 9 bases between. CDR3 length equals 11 residues. The CDR3 reads CATSGDTEAFF. As DNA, the CDR3 is TGTGCCACTTCGGGGGACACTGAAGCTTTCTTT.

V and J are TRBV5-1 and TRBJ2-3; 9 nucleotides line up with TRBD2. This CDR3 has 17 residues. Germline loops: CDR1 SGHRS, CDR2 YFSETQ. Trimming took 3 bases from V and 3 from J; bases not matched to a gene: 11. The CDR3 DNA reads TGCGCCAGCAGCTCCCCAGCGGGACTAGCCGATACAGATACGCAGTATTTT. This encodes CASSSPAGLADTDTQYF.